Listed below are T cell receptor beta chains from one sample, sequenced in a study of blood T cell repertoires in COVID-19. Generated by immunoSEQ multiplex PCR, the TCRdb table keeps only in-frame clones and is missing some. The sample includes about 300,000 clones, 89% of them seen just once. The specimen was PBMCs or T cells enriched from blood (not recorded which). All receptors come from a woman between 50 and 59 years old who had been exposed to COVID-19. Each CDR3 is given with its conserved first and last residue. A D gene is named only where the DNA matches it firmly. Clone size is stated in some rows and not others, as once, few, many or a class when expanded.

cdr3_nt cdr3_aa j_call clone_size v_call d_call
TGTGCCACCAGTGATGGGGGGGGGCTCACAGATACGCAGTATTTT CATSDGGGLTDTQYF TRBJ2-3 NA TRBV24-1 NA
TGTGCCAGCAGCGCCCCCGGGGGGGGGCACGAGACCCAGTACTTC CASSAPGGGHETQYF TRBJ2-5 NA TRBV5-4 TRBD2
TGTGCCAGCAGCCAAGATGGGGGGAAAGCTTTCTTT CASSQDGGKAFF TRBJ1-1 NA TRBV3-1/TRBV3-2 NA
TGCGCCAGCAGCCAAGATTGGGCGGGGCTTTTGCGGCAGTACTTC CASSQDWAGLLRQYF TRBJ2-7 NA TRBV4-1 NA
TGCGCCAGCAGCTCAAAATTGACAGGGGGCTCTGGGGCCAACGTCCTGACTTTC CASSSKLTGGSGANVLTF TRBJ2-6 once TRBV5-1 TRBD1
TGTGCCACCAGCAGCAGGGTTGGGGGCTTAGAGACCCAGTACTTC CATSSRVGGLETQYF TRBJ2-5 NA TRBV15 NA
TGTGCCAGCAGGCAGACGGGGGGCACTGAAGCTTTCTTT CASRQTGGTEAFF TRBJ1-1 NA TRBV11-2 NA
TGTGCCACCAGCAGAGCGGGACAGAGCAATCAGCCCCAGCATTTT CATSRAGQSNQPQHF TRBJ1-5 few TRBV15 TRBD1
TGTGCCATCAGTGATGGGCAGGGGGCGCAGGGTAATTCACCCCTCCACTTT CAISDGQGAQGNSPLHF TRBJ1-6 NA TRBV10-3 TRBD1
TGTGCCAGCAGTCCTGCGACAGGGACCTTTCTGGGAGAGACCCAGTACTTC CASSPATGTFLGETQYF TRBJ2-5 NA TRBV28 TRBD1
TGTGCTAGTGGTTTGGACAATACAGGGGCCAACGTCCTGACTTTC CASGLDNTGANVLTF TRBJ2-6 NA TRBV12-5 NA
TGTGCCAGCAGCCCACTAGCGGGGGCAATGAAGCAGTACTTC CASSPLAGAMKQYF TRBJ2-7 once TRBV11-2 TRBD2
TGTGCCAGCAGTGAAAGTGGGACAGTCGCCAATTTT CASSESGTVANF TRBJ1-5 few TRBV6-1 TRBD1
TGTGCCAGCAGCCAAGTTAATGGGGGGGACGCTTTCTTT CASSQVNGGDAFF TRBJ1-1 NA TRBV14 NA
TGTGCCAGTAGTAGGGACAGGGGGGAAATTTATAGCAATCAGCCCCAGCATTTT CASSRDRGEIYSNQPQHF TRBJ1-5 NA TRBV19 TRBD1
TGTGCCACCAGGGGGGCAGGCTATGGCTACACCTTC CATRGAGYGYTF TRBJ1-2 NA TRBV7-2 TRBD1
TGCGCCAGCAGCATCGGACCGAGACAGGGAGGTGACTATGGCTACACCTTC CASSIGPRQGGDYGYTF TRBJ1-2 NA TRBV5-1 TRBD1
TGTGCCAGTAGCCCGACAGGGAATAACTATGGCTACACCTTC CASSPTGNNYGYTF TRBJ1-2 NA TRBV19 TRBD1
TGTGCCAGTAGTATCAAGACAGGGGCGGTCTATGAGCAGTTCTTC CASSIKTGAVYEQFF TRBJ2-1 NA TRBV19 TRBD1
TGTGCCAGCAGCTATAGACAGTCTTATAGCAATCAGCCCCAGCATTTT CASSYRQSYSNQPQHF TRBJ1-5 NA TRBV28 NA
TGTGCCAGCAGCCGGGGGGAGACCCAGTACTTC CASSRGETQYF TRBJ2-5 NA TRBV12-3/TRBV12-4 NA
TGCGCCAGCTCTGCTGAGGACAGGGCTTACAATGAGCAGTTCTTC CASSAEDRAYNEQFF TRBJ2-1 NA TRBV5-1 TRBD1
TGTGCCAGCAGCCGTACCCGGACAGCTGAGGATACGCAGTATTTT CASSRTRTAEDTQYF TRBJ2-3 NA TRBV3-1/TRBV3-2 NA
TGTGCCAGCAGCCCAGACACAGATACGCAGTATTTT CASSPDTDTQYF TRBJ2-3 once TRBV12-3/TRBV12-4 NA
TGTGCCAGCAGCAAATCGCCCGGGACAGGGGGCACTCAGCCCCAGCATTTT CASSKSPGTGGTQPQHF TRBJ1-5 NA TRBV3-1/TRBV3-2 TRBD1
TGCGCCAGCAGCTTGGAGTTTAGCTACGAGCAGTACTTC CASSLEFSYEQYF TRBJ2-7 NA TRBV5-1 NA
TGTGCCAGCAGCCGCCTTACTAGCGGGGGTGCGTATGAGCAGTTCTTC CASSRLTSGGAYEQFF TRBJ2-1 NA TRBV14 TRBD2
TGTGCCTGGACCGTGGGACAGGGGAGGAATTCACCCCTCCACTTT CAWTVGQGRNSPLHF TRBJ1-6 NA TRBV30 TRBD1
TGTGCCAGCAGCTTGGCCCGGGGGGCGGGGTACGATGAGCAGTTCTTC CASSLARGAGYDEQFF TRBJ2-1 few TRBV5-6 NA
TGCGCCAGCAGCTCCTCGGGAAGGCCGAACACTGAAGCTTTCTTT CASSSSGRPNTEAFF TRBJ1-1 NA TRBV5-1 NA
TGTGCCAGCAGCTTCGCCCAGGGGGCCAGGGAGCTGTTTTTT CASSFAQGARELFF TRBJ2-2 NA TRBV5-5 TRBD1
TGTGCCAGTAGTGTCCCCAGTATGGAGGAGTTGGACTCTGGAAACACCATATATTTT CASSVPSMEELDSGNTIYF TRBJ1-3 once TRBV19 NA
TGTGCCAGCAGCCAAAGATTAAGTGGGCAGACGCCCTACGAGCAGTACTTC CASSQRLSGQTPYEQYF TRBJ2-7 NA TRBV3-1/TRBV3-2 NA
TGCGCCAGCAGCCAGGGCGGACTAGGGGATCACTATGGCTACACCTTC CASSQGGLGDHYGYTF TRBJ1-2 NA TRBV4-1 NA
TGTGCCAGCAGTTTATCGAGGCGGGGGGACACAGATACGCAGTATTTT CASSLSRRGDTDTQYF TRBJ2-3 once TRBV28 TRBD2
TGTGCCTACAATAGCGGGGGGGCCAACTTCGAGACCCAGTACTTC CAYNSGGANFETQYF TRBJ2-5 once TRBV30 TRBD2
TGTGCCAGCAGCCTTTCGGACATTTACCTCGGTGAGCAGTTCTTC CASSLSDIYLGEQFF TRBJ2-1 NA TRBV5-6 NA
TGTGCCAGCTTGACCCGGGACAGGGTTTTTACTGAAGCTTTCTTT CASLTRDRVFTEAFF TRBJ1-1 NA TRBV28 TRBD1